The T cell receptor (beta chain) under discussion was sequenced for a study of radiotherapy plus CTLA-4 blockade in lung cancer. The table came from immunoSEQ multiplex PCR; TCRdb's copy has only in-frame clones and leaves some out. The sample yields 50,000 to 65,000 clones, 77% seen once. Germline CDR1 GTSNPN, CDR2 SVGIG (reference sequence). Trimming took 2 bases from V and 1 from J, leaving 8 bases between them. This CDR3 spans 13 amino acids. The genes are TRBV30 and TRBJ2-5; perhaps TRBD1 as D (6 bases). This TCR was recovered from a human donor with non-small cell lung cancer whose response to radiotherapy plus ipilimumab could not be evaluated. The source material was peripheral blood, sampled from a patient treated with radiotherapy plus ipilimumab. The CDR3 DNA is TGTGCCTGGAGTACAGGGCTCCAAGAGACCCAGTACTTC. It codes for CAWSTGLQETQYF. The full variable domain, in which reference TRBV30 and TRBJ2-5 provide the parts outside the CDR3, is SQTIHQWPATLVQPVGSPLSLECTVEGTSNPNLYWYRQAAGRGLQLLFYSVGIGQISSEVPQNLSASRPQDRQFILSSKKLLLSDSGFYLCAWSTGLQETQYFGPGTRLLVL.